The 29 T cell receptor beta chains presented below share a single source sample, sequenced in a study of shared clonotypes between healthy human individuals. The table came from immunoSEQ multiplex PCR; TCRdb's copy has only in-frame clones and leaves some out. Of millions of clones listed, about 95% are singletons. CD8 cells classed as naive were CD45RO-negative and positively selected for CCR7, excluding terminally differentiated effector memory CD45RA+ cells. Sequencing was performed on naive CD8+ T cells sorted from blood. Receptor source: a man between 18 and 35 years old in good health.

V is TRBV7-9 and J is TRBJ2-3; 14 nucleotides align to TRBD2. V was clipped by 4 bases and J by 3 bases; unmatched bases: 9. This CDR3 region has 18 residues. Germline V gene lookup returns CDR1 SEHNR and CDR2 FQNEAQ (reference sequence). Here the CDR3 DNA reads TGTGCCAGCAGCTCTCCGGGGACTAGCGGGAGCTTTACAGATACGCAGTATTTT. Amino acids: CASSSPGTSGSFTDTQYF.

The V call is TRBV7-9, the J call TRBJ2-7; D not certain. V was pared by 4 bases and J by 3 bases, with 16 bases between. CDR3 length equals 15 residues. CDR1 is SEHNR, CDR2 FQNEAQ, per germline (reference sequence). CDR3 protein: CASSSPLRPVYEQYF. The CDR3 nucleotides read TGTGCCAGCAGCTCGCCTTTGCGCCCGGTCTACGAGCAGTACTTC.

V gene TRBV10-3 combines with J gene TRBJ2-7, with D tentatively TRBD1 (6 bases). V was shortened by 3 bases and J by 0 bases, with 9 bases between the two germline ends. This CDR3 contains 14 residues. Germline-derived CDR1 and CDR2 are ENHRY and SYGVKD. The CDR3 loop reads CAISEMDSSYEQYF. In DNA, the CDR3 is TGTGCCATCAGTGAAATGGACAGCTCCTACGAGCAGTACTTC.

The V gene is TRBV7-8, the J gene TRBJ1-3; no reliable D call. The CDR3 totals 12 residues. Germline-derived CDR1 and CDR2 are SGHVS and FQNEAQ. Trimming pared 5 bases from V and 4 bases from J, leaving 6 bases between. The CDR3 here is CASSLGGNTIYF. The DNA of the CDR3 is TGTGCCAGCAGCCTGGGAGGAAACACCATATATTTT.

The CDR3 is CASSFLAGDPETQYF. The CDR3 nucleotides read TGTGCCAGCAGTTTCTTAGCGGGAGATCCGGAGACCCAGTACTTC. The J gene is TRBJ2-5, the V gene TRBV27, with 9 bases aligning to TRBD2. J was trimmed by 5 bases and V by 3 bases; bases with no gene match: 7. The CDR3 contains 15 residues. Germline V gene data show CDR1 as MNHEY and CDR2 as SMNVEV (reference sequence).

The chain is built from TRBV6-1 and TRBJ2-7; TRBD1 agrees at 8 bases. Unmatched junction bases numbered 4, after V lost 6 bases and J lost 3 bases. CDR1 and CDR2 (germline): MNHNS, SASEGT. This CDR3 comprises 13 residues. The CDR3 spells CASSSDRDYEQYF. Written as DNA, the CDR3 is TGTGCCAGCAGCTCGGACAGGGACTACGAGCAGTACTTC.

The rearrangement links TRBV7-2 to TRBJ2-7, with D possibly matching TRBD1 (6 bases). Trimming shortened V by 3 bases and J by 0 bases, and 9 bases separated the two germline ends. The length of the CDR3 is 14 residues. Germline V CDR1 and CDR2: SGHTA, FQGNSA. As DNA, the CDR3 is TGTGCCAGCAGCTTTCAGGGGCACTCCTACGAGCAGTACTTC. Amino acid sequence: CASSFQGHSYEQYF.

This chain's CDR3 is CASSQVLAVGGTDTQYF. In nucleotides, the CDR3 is TGTGCCAGCAGCCAAGTACTAGCGGTAGGGGGCACAGATACGCAGTATTTT. The genes are TRBV4-2 and TRBJ2-3, with TRBD2 matching 8 bases. CDR3 length: 17 residues. From germline, CDR1 is LGHNA and CDR2 YNFKEQ. Trimming took 1 base from V and 1 from J; bases not matched to a gene: 7.

The chain recombines TRBV28 with TRBJ2-7; D possibly matches TRBD1 or TRBD2 (5 bases each). The germline V gene has CDR1 MDHEN and CDR2 SYDVKM. V lost 7 bases, J lost 0 bases, and 16 bases lay in between. The CDR3 is made up of 15 amino acids. Here the CDR3 DNA reads TGTGCCAGCACCCCAGGCCCAGGGAGCTCCTACGAGCAGTACTTC. Translated: CASTPGPGSSYEQYF.

This sequence joins TRBV29-1 and TRBJ2-1; 9 bases are a match to TRBD1. Germline V gene sequence: CDR1 SQVTM, CDR2 ANQGSEA. The CDR3 covers 16 residues. V gave up 3 bases and J gave up 4 bases; unmatched junction bases: 10. The chain's CDR3 is CSVDAPGQGLYNEQFF. In DNA, the CDR3 is TGCAGCGTTGACGCCCCGGGACAGGGTTTATACAATGAGCAGTTCTTC.

In its sample, this clone was seen once. This same CDR3 is encoded by further DNA sequences in the sample. The gene calls are TRBV30 and TRBJ2-2, with D perhaps matching TRBD1 (5 bases). Deletions cut 5 bases from V and 5 bases from J, with 9 bases between. The CDR3 length is 12 residues. Germline V lookup: CDR1 GTSNPN, CDR2 SVGIG (reference sequence). CDR3 nucleotide sequence: TGTGCCTGGTCGCAGGGAACCGGGGAGCTGTTTTTT. Translated: CAWSQGTGELFF. Together with reference TRBV30 and TRBJ2-2, the CDR3 gives the full variable domain: SQTIHQWPATLVQPVGSPLSLECTVEGTSNPNLYWYRQAAGRGLQLLFYSVGIGQISSEVPQNLSASRPQDRQFILSSKKLLLSDSGFYLCAWSQGTGELFFGEGSRLTVL.

The V call is TRBV13, the J call TRBJ2-1; TRBD2 matches 10 bases. The CDR3 totals 18 residues. The trim removed 1 base at V and 4 bases at J, leaving 10 bases unmatched. Germline CDR1 PRHDT, CDR2 FYEKMQ (reference sequence). The CDR3 coding sequence is TGTGCCAGCAGCTTAGAGGAAGTGGGGACTAGCGAATACAATGAGCAGTTCTTC. This encodes CASSLEEVGTSEYNEQFF.

About this clone itself: Additional DNA sequences in this sample encode the identical CDR3. The V and J genes are TRBV19 and TRBJ2-2; D is unclear. Germline lookup yields CDR1 LNHDA and CDR2 SQIVND (reference sequence). Deletions cut 2 bases from V and 6 bases from J, with 1 base between. The CDR3 has 11 amino acids. In DNA form, the CDR3 reads TGTGCCAGTAGTATACCCGGGGAGCTGTTTTTT. This gives the protein CASSIPGELFF.

V and J are TRBV2 and TRBJ1-2; 7 nucleotides agree with TRBD1. This CDR3 has 14 amino acids. V shed 4 bases and J 2 bases; nucleotides not matched to a gene: 4. Germline V CDR1 and CDR2: SNHLY, FYNNEI. The CDR3 loop is CASSGSQGNYGYTF. The CDR3 DNA reads as TGTGCCAGCAGTGGTTCACAGGGGAACTATGGCTACACCTTC.

J is TRBJ2-6 and V is TRBV27; D is perhaps TRBD2 (5 bases). Trimming pared 2 bases from V and 3 bases from J, leaving 11 bases between. The CDR3 totals 16 residues. Germline assignment: CDR1 MNHEY and CDR2 SMNVEV (reference sequence). This chain's CDR3 is CASSLGHGVGANVLTF. CDR3 DNA: TGTGCCAGCAGTTTAGGTCACGGGGTTGGGGCCAACGTCCTGACTTTC.

The chain employs TRBV2 and TRBJ1-1; tentatively, D is TRBD1 (5 bases). V lost 7 bases and J lost 0, with 18 bases in between. CDR1 and CDR2 (germline): SNHLY, FYNNEI. The CDR3 runs 16 residues. CDR3 DNA: TGTGCCAGCACCGTGGGGGAGCCTATCATGAACACTGAAGCTTTCTTT. Translated, it gives CASTVGEPIMNTEAFF. The variable domain in full, completed from reference TRBV2 and TRBJ1-1, reads EPEVTQTPSHQVTQMGQEVILRCVPISNHLYFYWYRQILGQKVEFLVSFYNNEISEKSEIFDDQFSVERPDGSNFTLKIRSTKLEDSAMYFCASTVGEPIMNTEAFFGQGTRLTVV.

This chain connects TRBV5-1 to TRBJ2-7, with 8 bases matching TRBD1. CDR3 size: 14 residues. Per the germline V gene, CDR1 is SGHRS and CDR2 is YFSETQ. Germline trimming cut 4 bases from V and 1 base from J; bases unmatched to any gene: 4. The CDR3 is CASSKDRESYEQYF. In nucleotides, the CDR3 is TGCGCCAGCAGCAAGGACAGGGAATCCTACGAGCAGTACTTC.

The chain recombines TRBV18 with TRBJ1-4; a weak D match, TRBD1 (6 bases). The CDR3 has 18 residues. The germline V gene encodes CDR1 KGHSH and CDR2 LQKENI. The V gene lost 2 bases and the J gene lost 5 bases, with 21 bases spanning the gap. CDR3 nucleotide sequence: TGTGCCAGCTCACCAGTAAGTACGTGGCTCGACAGGAATGAAAAACTGTTTTTT. Translated: CASSPVSTWLDRNEKLFF. Using reference TRBV18 and TRBJ1-4 for the parts outside the CDR3, the full variable domain is NAGVMQNPRHLVRRRGQEARLRCSPMKGHSHVYWYRQLPEEGLKFMVYLQKENIIDESGMPKERFSAEFPKEGPSILRIQQVVRGDSAAYFCASSPVSTWLDRNEKLFFGSGTQLSVL.

Regarding this clone: This specimen includes other DNA sequences encoding the same CDR3. The DNA of the CDR3 is TGTGCCAGCAGTTTGATCGGTAGCAATCAGCCCCAGCATTTT. It codes for CASSLIGSNQPQHF. This rearrangement joins TRBV27 to TRBJ1-5; no definite D call. The ends were cut back, 3 bases at V and 0 bases at J, with 6 bases in the middle. The CDR3 runs 14 residues. Germline lookup yields CDR1 MNHEY and CDR2 SMNVEV (reference sequence).

The chain links TRBV27 to TRBJ2-1, with D tentatively TRBD1 or TRBD2 (5 bases each). The CDR3 runs to 18 residues. V was clipped by 3 bases and J by 8 bases, with 26 bases between them. Germline V gene lookup returns CDR1 MNHEY and CDR2 SMNVEV (reference sequence). The CDR3: CASSFGAVGGFSYDEQFF. In DNA, the CDR3 is TGTGCCAGCAGTTTCGGGGCCGTGGGTGGATTTTCATACGATGAGCAGTTCTTC.

The rearrangement uses TRBV4-3 and TRBJ2-1; TRBD2 aligns across 8 bases. CDR1 LGHNA and CDR2 YSLEER come from the germline V gene. This CDR3 spans 17 amino acids. Germline trimming cut 3 bases from V and 4 bases from J; bases unmatched to any gene: 11. The CDR3 DNA reads as TGCGCCAGCAGCCAGGAGATAAGCGGGAGCGAGTACAATGAGCAGTTCTTC. It encodes CASSQEISGSEYNEQFF.

J is TRBJ2-3 and V is TRBV27, with 7 bases aligning to TRBD2. In germline, CDR1 is MNHEY, CDR2 SMNVEV (reference sequence). The CDR3 has 19 amino acids. Germline trimming cut 5 bases from V and 0 bases from J; bases unmatched to any gene: 17. As DNA, the CDR3 is TGTGCCAGCAGTCCCTACTGGGCGGGAGCCCGATCTAGCACAGATACGCAGTATTTT. Amino acids: CASSPYWAGARSSTDTQYF.

A note on this clone: Other DNA sequences in this specimen translate into the identical CDR3. The J gene is TRBJ2-7, the V gene TRBV4-1; D call uncertain. This CDR3 spans 13 amino acids. CDR1 is MGHRA, CDR2 YSYEKL, per germline. V lost 3 bases to trimming and J lost 2 bases, with 8 bases between them. The CDR3 DNA reads TGCGCCAGCAGCCAGGTCGGACCCTACGAGCAGTACTTC. Translated: CASSQVGPYEQYF.

This chain joins TRBV30 and TRBJ2-7; D remains ambiguous. This CDR3 is 13 amino acids long. CDR1 GTSNPN and CDR2 SVGIG come from the germline V gene (reference sequence). V shed 0 bases and J shed 3 bases, with 9 bases lying between them. The CDR3 region is CAWSVEGYYEQYF. The CDR3 DNA is TGTGCCTGGAGTGTAGAAGGCTACTACGAGCAGTACTTC.

The chain combines TRBV7-8 with TRBJ2-7; the D is unclear. Germline loops: CDR1 SGHVS, CDR2 FQNEAQ. Trimming stripped 1 base from V and 2 bases from J, with 12 bases between. The CDR3 has 15 residues. The CDR3 DNA follows: TGTGCCAGCAGCTTAGGGACCGGGCCGGCCTACGAGCAGTACTTC. The encoded protein is CASSLGTGPAYEQYF. Supplemented by reference TRBV7-8 and TRBJ2-7, the full variable domain reads GAGVSQSPRYKVAKRGQDVALRCDPISGHVSLFWYQQALGQGPEFLTYFQNEAQLDKSGLPSDRFFAERPEGSVSTLKIQRTQQEDSAVYLCASSLGTGPAYEQYFGPGTRLTVT.

This clone came up once. Germline is not matched at one junction end, which may reflect a read error. The rearrangement links TRBV7-7 to TRBJ2-2; D may be TRBD2 (5 bases). This CDR3 contains 14 residues. Germline CDR1 SSHAT, CDR2 FNYEAQ (reference sequence). The CDR3: CASSHSLATGELFF. DNA for the CDR3: TGTGCTAGCAGCCACTCCCTAGCTACCGGGGAGCTGTTTTTT.

The sample holds one count of this clone. CDR3 nucleotide sequence: TGTGCCACCAGCAGAGATTTGGCAGGGAATCAGCCCCAGCATTTT. Its protein is CATSRDLAGNQPQHF. This chain links TRBV15 with TRBJ1-5; weak D call: TRBD1 (5 bases). The germline gives CDR1 LNHNV, CDR2 YYDKDF (reference sequence). Trimming removed 0 bases from V and 4 bases from J, with 10 bases in between. The CDR3 length is 15 residues.

This clone turned up a few times. The rearrangement joins TRBV13 to TRBJ1-2; no firm D call. This CDR3 region has 12 residues. From germline, CDR1 is PRHDT and CDR2 FYEKMQ (reference sequence). Between the trimmed V and J ends, which lost 8 bases and 0 bases, there was a span of 7 bases. In nucleotides, the CDR3 is TGTGCCAGCGGTCTAGCTAACTATGGCTACACCTTC. Translation gives CASGLANYGYTF.

The gene calls are TRBV4-1 and TRBJ2-5; 8 positions match TRBD2. V lost 4 bases and J lost 4; bases outside the gene matches: 5. Germline V gene lookup returns CDR1 MGHRA and CDR2 YSYEKL. There are 14 residues in the CDR3. This CDR3 is CASSRARGGETQYF. The DNA for the CDR3 is TGCGCCAGCAGCCGGGCCCGGGGGGGAGAGACCCAGTACTTC.